This TCR beta chain was profiled in a study of T cells in Graves' hyperthyroidism and ophthalmopathy. Germline CDR1 reads SQVTM; CDR2 reads ANQGSEA. This CDR3 contains 14 residues. RNA transcripts were the template for amplifying TCR beta CDR3 regions. RT-PCR in the first round (using the HTBI primer set) targeted the TCR CDR3. Each CDR3 protein is one row after TCRdb ran MiXCR on the multiplex PCR reads. Altogether about 250,000 distinct CDR3 sequences are present, 12% to 15% being singletons, with the ten largest covering 30%. This clonotype has just a few counts. A read error may account for a junction end that differs from germline.

The sequence came from a woman in her 50s with Graves' hyperthyroidism that later progressed to Graves' ophthalmopathy. The chain joins TRBV29-1 to TRBJ2-7; the D gene is possibly TRBD1 (6 bases). Sequencing input: blood. CDR3 amino acids: CGVESPGTLDEQYF. CDR3 DNA: TGCGGCGTTGAAAGTCCCGGGACACTTGACGAGCAGTACTTC.